This T cell receptor (beta chain) was captured in a study of CD4 T cells in relation to SARS-CoV-2 and coronaviruses. As concerns this clone: Its antigen is currently unknown.

Before the COVID-19 pandemic, during about 2011-2018, CD4+ T cells were taken from unexposed donors. The cells were cultured for 10 days before CD4+ T cells were isolated. Libraries were prepared by immunoSEQ multiplex PCR; TCRdb keeps only in-frame clonotypes and omits some of them. Of around 29,000 clones listed, approximately 76% are singletons. The material sequenced was CD4+ T cells from PBMCs, cultured in vitro. The TCR originated in a human donor in good health.

The CDR3 region is CASSTYGEQFF. The CDR3 nucleotides are TGTGCCAGCAGTACCTATGGTGAGCAGTTCTTC. The rearrangement joins TRBV2 to TRBJ2-1; D unresolved. The V gene's germline CDR1 is SNHLY and CDR2 FYNNEI. This CDR3 comprises 11 residues. V was pared by 5 bases and J by 9 bases, with 8 bases between.